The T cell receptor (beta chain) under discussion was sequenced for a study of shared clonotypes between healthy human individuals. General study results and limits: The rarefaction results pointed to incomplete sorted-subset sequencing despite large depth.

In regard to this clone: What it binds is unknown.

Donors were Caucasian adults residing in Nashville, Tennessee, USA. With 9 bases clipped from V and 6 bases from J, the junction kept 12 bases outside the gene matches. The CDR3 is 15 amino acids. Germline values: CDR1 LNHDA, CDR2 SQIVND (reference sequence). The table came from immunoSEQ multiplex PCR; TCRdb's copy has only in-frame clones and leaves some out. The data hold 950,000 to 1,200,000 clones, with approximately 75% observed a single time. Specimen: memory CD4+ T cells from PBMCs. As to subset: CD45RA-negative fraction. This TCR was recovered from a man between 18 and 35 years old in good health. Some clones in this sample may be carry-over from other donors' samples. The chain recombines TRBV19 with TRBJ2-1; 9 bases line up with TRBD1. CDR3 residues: CARDRGVVGANEQFF. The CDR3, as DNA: TGTGCCAGGGACAGGGGAGTGGTGGGGGCCAATGAGCAGTTCTTC. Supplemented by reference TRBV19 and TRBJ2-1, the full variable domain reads DGGITQSPKYLFRKEGQNVTLSCEQNLNHDAMYWYRQDPGQGLRLIYYSQIVNDFQKGDIAEGYSVSREKKESFPLTVTSAQKNPTAFYLCARDRGVVGANEQFFGPGTRLTVL.